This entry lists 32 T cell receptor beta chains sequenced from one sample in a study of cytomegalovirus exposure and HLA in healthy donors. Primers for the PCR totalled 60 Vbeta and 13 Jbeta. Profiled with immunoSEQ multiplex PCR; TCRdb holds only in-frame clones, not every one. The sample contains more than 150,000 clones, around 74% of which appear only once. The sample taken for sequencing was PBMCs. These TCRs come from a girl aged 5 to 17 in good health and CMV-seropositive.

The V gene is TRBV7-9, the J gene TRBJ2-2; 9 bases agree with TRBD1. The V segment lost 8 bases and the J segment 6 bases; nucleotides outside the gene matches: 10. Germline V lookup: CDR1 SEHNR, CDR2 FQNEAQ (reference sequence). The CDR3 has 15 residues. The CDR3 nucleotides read TGTGCCAGCCGGGACAGGGTTTTATTGGCCGGGGAGCTGTTTTTT. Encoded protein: CASRDRVLLAGELFF.

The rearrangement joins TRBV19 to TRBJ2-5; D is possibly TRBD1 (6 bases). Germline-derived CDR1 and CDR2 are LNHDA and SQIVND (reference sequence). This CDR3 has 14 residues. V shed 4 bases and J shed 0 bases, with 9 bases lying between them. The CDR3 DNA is TGTGCCAGTAGTACCGGACAGAACCAAGAGACCCAGTACTTC. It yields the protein CASSTGQNQETQYF.

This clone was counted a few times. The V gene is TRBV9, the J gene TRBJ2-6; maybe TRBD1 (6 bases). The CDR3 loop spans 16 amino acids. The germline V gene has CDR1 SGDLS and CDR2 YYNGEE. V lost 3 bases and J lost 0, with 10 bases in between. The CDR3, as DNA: TGTGCCAGCAGCGGAAGACAGGCCTCTGGGGCCAACGTCCTGACTTTC. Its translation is CASSGRQASGANVLTF. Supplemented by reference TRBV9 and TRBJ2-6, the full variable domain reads DSGVTQTPKHLITATGQRVTLRCSPRSGDLSVYWYQQSLDQGLQFLIQYYNGEERAKGNILERFSAQQFPDLHSELNLSSLELGDSALYFCASSGRQASGANVLTFGAGSRLTVL.

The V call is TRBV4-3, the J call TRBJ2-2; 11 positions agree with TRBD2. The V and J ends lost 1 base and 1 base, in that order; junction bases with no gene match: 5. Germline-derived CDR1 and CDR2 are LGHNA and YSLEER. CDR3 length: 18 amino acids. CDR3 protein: CASSQVVLAGVNTGELFF. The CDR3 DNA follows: TGCGCCAGCAGCCAAGTAGTACTAGCGGGGGTGAACACCGGGGAGCTGTTTTTT.

The CDR3 is CASSTPRDRGSYEQYF. The CDR3 nucleotides are TGTGCCAGCAGCACTCCACGGGACAGGGGCTCCTACGAGCAGTACTTC. The chain has TRBV7-6 and TRBJ2-7, with 10 bases that match TRBD1. The CDR3 totals 16 residues. Looked up from germline, CDR1 is SGHVS and CDR2 is FNYEAQ. Trimming cost V 5 bases and J 0 bases; bases outside gene matches: 7.

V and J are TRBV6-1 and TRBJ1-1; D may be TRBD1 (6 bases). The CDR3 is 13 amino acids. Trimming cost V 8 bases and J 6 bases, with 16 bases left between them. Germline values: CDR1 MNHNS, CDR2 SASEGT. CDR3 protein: CASQTGTLPEAFF. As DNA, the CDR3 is TGTGCCAGCCAAACCGGGACACTTCCTGAAGCTTTCTTT.

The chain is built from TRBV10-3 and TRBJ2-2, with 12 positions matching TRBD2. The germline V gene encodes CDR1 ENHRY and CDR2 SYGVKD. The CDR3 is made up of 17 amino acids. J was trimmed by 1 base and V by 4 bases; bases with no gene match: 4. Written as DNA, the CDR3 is TGTGCCATCAGTGCTAAGACTAGCGGGGGGAACACCGGGGAGCTGTTTTTT. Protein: CAISAKTSGGNTGELFF.

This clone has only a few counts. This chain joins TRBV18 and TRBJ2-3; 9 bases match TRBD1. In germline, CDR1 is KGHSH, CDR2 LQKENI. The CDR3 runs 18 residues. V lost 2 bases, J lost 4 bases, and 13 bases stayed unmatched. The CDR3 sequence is CASSPSGTGILAADTQYF. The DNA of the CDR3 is TGTGCCAGCTCACCATCCGGGACAGGGATTCTTGCGGCAGATACGCAGTATTTT.

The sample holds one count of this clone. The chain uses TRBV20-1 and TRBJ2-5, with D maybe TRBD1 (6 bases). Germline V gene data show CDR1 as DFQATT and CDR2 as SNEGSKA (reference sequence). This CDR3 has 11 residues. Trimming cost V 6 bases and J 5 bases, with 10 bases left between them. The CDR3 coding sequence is TGCAGTGCATGGGGGCGGGAGACCCAGTACTTC. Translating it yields CSAWGRETQYF.

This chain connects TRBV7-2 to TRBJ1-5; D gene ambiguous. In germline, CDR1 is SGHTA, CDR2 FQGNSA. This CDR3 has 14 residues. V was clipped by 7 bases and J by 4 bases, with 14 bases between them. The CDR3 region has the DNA TGTGCCAGCACCACCCGGGGTGGGAATCAGCCCCAGCATTTT. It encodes CASTTRGGNQPQHF. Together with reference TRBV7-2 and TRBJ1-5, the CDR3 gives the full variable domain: GAGVSQSPSNKVTEKGKDVELRCDPISGHTALYWYRQSLGQGLEFLIYFQGNSAPDKSGLPSDRFSAERTGGSVSTLTIQRTQQEDSAVYLCASTTRGGNQPQHFGDGTRLSIL.

This CDR3 reads CASSPGDRGIYEQYF. In nucleotides, the CDR3 is TGTGCCAGCTCACCAGGGGACAGGGGGATCTACGAGCAGTACTTC. The chain is built from TRBV18 and TRBJ2-7, with 11 bases fitting TRBD1. This CDR3 is built from 15 residues. Trimming removed 2 bases from V and 3 bases from J; junction bases left unmatched: 3. CDR1 KGHSH and CDR2 LQKENI come from the germline V gene.

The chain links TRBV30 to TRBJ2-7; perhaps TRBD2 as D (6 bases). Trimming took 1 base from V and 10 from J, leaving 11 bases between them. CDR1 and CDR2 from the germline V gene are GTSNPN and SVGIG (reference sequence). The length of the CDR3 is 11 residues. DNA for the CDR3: TGTGCCTGGAGTGGGGCGGGACCCCAGTACTTC. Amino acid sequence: CAWSGAGPQYF.

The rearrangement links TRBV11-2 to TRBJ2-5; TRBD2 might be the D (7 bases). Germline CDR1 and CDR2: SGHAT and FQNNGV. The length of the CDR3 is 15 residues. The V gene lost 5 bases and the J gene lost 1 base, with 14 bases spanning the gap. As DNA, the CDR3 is TGTGCCAGCAGCACGGGGGGCGGGGGCCAAGAGACCCAGTACTTC. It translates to CASSTGGGGQETQYF.

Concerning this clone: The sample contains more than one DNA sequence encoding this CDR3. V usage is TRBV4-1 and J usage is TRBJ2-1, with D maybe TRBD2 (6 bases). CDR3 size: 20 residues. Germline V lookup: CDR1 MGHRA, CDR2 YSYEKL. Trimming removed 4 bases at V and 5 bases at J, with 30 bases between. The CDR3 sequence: CASSPLRGLPREILNNEQFF. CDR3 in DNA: TGCGCCAGCAGCCCCCTCCGGGGACTGCCTAGAGAAATCCTTAACAATGAGCAGTTCTTC.

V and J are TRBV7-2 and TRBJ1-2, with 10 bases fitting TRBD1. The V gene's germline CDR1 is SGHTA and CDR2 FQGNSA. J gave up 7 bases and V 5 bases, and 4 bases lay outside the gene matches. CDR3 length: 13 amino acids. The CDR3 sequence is CASSPGQGFGYTF. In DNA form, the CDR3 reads TGTGCCAGCAGCCCGGGACAGGGGTTTGGCTACACCTTC.

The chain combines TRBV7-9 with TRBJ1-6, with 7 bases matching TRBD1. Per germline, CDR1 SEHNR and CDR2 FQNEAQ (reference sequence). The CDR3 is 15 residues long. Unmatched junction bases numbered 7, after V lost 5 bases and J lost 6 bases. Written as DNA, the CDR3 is TGTGCCAGCAGCGGAGGGGGCAGTCTTAATTCACCCCTCCACTTT. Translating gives CASSGGGSLNSPLHF.

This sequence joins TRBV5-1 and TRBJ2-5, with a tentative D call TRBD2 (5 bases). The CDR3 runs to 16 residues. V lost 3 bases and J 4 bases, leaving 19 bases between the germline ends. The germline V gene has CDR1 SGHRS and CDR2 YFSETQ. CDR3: CASSSLLGPPLETQYF. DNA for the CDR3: TGCGCCAGCAGCTCGTTACTAGGACCACCACTAGAGACCCAGTACTTC.

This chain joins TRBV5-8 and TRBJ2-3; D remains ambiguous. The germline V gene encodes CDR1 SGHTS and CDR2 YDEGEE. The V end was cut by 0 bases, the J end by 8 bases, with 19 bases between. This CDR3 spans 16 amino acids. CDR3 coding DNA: TGTGCCAGCAGCTTGGAGGTCGGCAGGCCACCAGCTACGCAGTATTTT. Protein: CASSLEVGRPPATQYF.

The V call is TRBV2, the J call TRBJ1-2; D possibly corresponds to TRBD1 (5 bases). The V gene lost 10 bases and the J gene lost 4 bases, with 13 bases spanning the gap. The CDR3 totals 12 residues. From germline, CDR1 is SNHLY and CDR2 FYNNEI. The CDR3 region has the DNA TGTGCCACCGTGACAGCGCCCTATGGCTACACCTTC. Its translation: CATVTAPYGYTF.

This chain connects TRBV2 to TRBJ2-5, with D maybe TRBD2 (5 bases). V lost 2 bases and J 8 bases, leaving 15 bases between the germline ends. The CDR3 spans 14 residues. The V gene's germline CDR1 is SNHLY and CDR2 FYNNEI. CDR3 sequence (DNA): TGTGCCAGCAGTGAAAGCGGCCCGGGTGCTACCCAGTACTTC. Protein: CASSESGPGATQYF.

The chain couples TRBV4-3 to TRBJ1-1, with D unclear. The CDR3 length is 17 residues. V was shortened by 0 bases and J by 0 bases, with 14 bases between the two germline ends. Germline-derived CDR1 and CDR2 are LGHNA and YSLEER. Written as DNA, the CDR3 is TGCGCCAGCAGCCAAGATACTGTTAGGCAGGTGAACACTGAAGCTTTCTTT. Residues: CASSQDTVRQVNTEAFF.

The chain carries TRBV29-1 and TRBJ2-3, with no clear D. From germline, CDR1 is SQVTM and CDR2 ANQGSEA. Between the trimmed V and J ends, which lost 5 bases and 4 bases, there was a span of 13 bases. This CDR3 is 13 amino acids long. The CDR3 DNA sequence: TGCAGCGTTTCGAGAGGAGTTGCAGATACGCAGTATTTT. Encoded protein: CSVSRGVADTQYF.

The CDR3 DNA sequence: TGCGCCAGCAGCCACAAACAGGGGAGGAACACTGAAGCTTTCTTT. Translating it yields CASSHKQGRNTEAFF. The V call is TRBV4-3, the J call TRBJ1-1; 7 bases are a match to TRBD1. Germline-derived CDR1 and CDR2 are LGHNA and YSLEER. After removal of 3 bases from V and 1 base from J, the junction contained 5 bases not matched to a gene. The CDR3 has 15 residues.

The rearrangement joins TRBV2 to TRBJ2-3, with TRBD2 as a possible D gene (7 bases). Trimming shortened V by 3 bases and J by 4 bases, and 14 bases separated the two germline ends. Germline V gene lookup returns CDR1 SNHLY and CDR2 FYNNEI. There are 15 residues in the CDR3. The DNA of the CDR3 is TGTGCCAGCAGTGAGGGCCAGGGGAGGGCAGATACGCAGTATTTT. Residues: CASSEGQGRADTQYF. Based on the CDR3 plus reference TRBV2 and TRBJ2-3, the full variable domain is EPEVTQTPSHQVTQMGQEVILRCVPISNHLYFYWYRQILGQKVEFLVSFYNNEISEKSEIFDDQFSVERPDGSNFTLKIRSTKLEDSAMYFCASSEGQGRADTQYFGPGTRLTVL.

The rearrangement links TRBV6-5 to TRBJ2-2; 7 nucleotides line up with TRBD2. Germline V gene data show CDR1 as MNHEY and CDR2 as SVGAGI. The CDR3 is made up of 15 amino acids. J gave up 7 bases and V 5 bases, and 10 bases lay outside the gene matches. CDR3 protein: CASSPPRGEGGELFF. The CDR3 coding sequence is TGTGCCAGCAGTCCCCCCCGGGGGGAGGGCGGGGAGCTGTTTTTT.

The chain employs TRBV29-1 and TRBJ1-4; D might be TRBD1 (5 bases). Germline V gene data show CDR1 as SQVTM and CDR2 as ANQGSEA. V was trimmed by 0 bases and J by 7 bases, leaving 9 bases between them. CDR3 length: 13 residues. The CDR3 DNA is TGCAGCGTTGAAGAGAAGGGGCTTGAAAAACTGTTTTTT. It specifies CSVEEKGLEKLFF.

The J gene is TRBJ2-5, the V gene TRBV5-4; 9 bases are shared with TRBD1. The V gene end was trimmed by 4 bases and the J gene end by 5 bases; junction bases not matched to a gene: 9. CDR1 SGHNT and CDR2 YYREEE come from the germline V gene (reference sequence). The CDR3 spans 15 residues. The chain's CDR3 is CASSVTGGGTETQYF. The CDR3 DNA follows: TGTGCCAGCAGCGTGACAGGGGGAGGGACGGAGACCCAGTACTTC.

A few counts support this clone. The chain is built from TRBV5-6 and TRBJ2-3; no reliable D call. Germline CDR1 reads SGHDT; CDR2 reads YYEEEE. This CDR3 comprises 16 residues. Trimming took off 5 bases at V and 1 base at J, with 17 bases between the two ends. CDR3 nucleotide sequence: TGTGCCAGCAGTCTTATTCTAGGCCCTGGCACAGATACGCAGTATTTT. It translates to CASSLILGPGTDTQYF.

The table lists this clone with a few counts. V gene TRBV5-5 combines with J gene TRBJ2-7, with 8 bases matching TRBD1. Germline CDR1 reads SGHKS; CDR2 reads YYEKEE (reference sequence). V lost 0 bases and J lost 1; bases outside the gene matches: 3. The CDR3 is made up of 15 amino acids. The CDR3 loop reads CASSLAGGESYEQYF. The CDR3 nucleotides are TGTGCCAGCAGCTTGGCAGGGGGCGAGTCCTACGAGCAGTACTTC.

DNA of the CDR3: TGTGCCATCAGGCTACGACAGGGTACGGACACCGGGGAGCTGTTTTTT. Translated, it gives CAIRLRQGTDTGELFF. The chain is built from TRBV10-3 and TRBJ2-2; 7 bases agree with TRBD1. J was trimmed by 3 bases and V by 6 bases; bases with no gene match: 10. Germline V gene lookup returns CDR1 ENHRY and CDR2 SYGVKD. The CDR3 extends over 16 amino acids.

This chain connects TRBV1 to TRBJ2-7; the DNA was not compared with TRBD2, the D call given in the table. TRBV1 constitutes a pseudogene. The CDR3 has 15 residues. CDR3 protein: CTSSQDYSGAYEQYF. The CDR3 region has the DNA TGCACCAGCAGCCAAGATTACTCCGGGGCCTACGAGCAGTACTTC.

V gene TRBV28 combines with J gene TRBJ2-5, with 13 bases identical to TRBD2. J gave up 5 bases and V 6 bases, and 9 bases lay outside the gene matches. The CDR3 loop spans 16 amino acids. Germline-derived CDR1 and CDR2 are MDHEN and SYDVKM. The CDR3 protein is CASRPGLAGARETQYF. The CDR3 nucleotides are TGTGCCAGCAGACCAGGACTAGCGGGGGCTCGGGAGACCCAGTACTTC.